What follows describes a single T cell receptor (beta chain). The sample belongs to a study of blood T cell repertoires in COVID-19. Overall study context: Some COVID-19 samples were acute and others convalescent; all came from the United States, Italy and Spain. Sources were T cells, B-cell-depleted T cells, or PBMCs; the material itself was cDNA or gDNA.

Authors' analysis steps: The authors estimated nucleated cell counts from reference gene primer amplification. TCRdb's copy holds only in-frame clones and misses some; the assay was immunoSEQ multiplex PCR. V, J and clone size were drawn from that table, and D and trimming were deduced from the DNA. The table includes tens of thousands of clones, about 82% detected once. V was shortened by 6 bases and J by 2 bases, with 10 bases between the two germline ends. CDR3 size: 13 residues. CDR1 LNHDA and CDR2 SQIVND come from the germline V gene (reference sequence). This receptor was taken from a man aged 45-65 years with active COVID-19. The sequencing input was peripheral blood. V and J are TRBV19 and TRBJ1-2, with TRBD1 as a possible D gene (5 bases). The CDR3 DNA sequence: TGTGCCAGTAGCAGACAGTCCAACTATGGCTACACCTTC. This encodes CASSRQSNYGYTF.